The clone carrying this T cell receptor beta chain was recorded a few times. Its target is not known. Researchers ran the PCR with 60 Vbeta and 13 Jbeta primers. The assay was immunoSEQ multiplex PCR, and TCRdb's table has in-frame clones only and misses some. This sample has about 160,000 clones, with around 76% found just once. The source of the sample is a study of cytomegalovirus exposure and HLA in healthy donors. Regarding donors, all were healthy bone marrow donors. Findings and caveats of the study: Available immune exposure information covered CMV serostatus only.

Trimming removed 4 bases from V and 1 base from J; junction bases left unmatched: 2. Germline assignment: CDR1 SGHRS and CDR2 YFSETQ. This CDR3 is built from 15 residues. The source of this sequence is a man aged 55 to 70 in good health and CMV-seronegative. This chain links TRBV5-1 with TRBJ2-4; 10 bases align to TRBD1. The specimen was PBMCs. Here the CDR3 DNA reads TGCGCCAGCAGCGGGACAGGGGTGGCCAAAAACATTCAGTACTTC. Its protein product is CASSGTGVAKNIQYF.